The clone carrying this T cell receptor beta chain was observed a single time. The data are from a study of blood T cell repertoires in COVID-19. About the research overall: T cells, B-cell-depleted T cells, or PBMCs supplied cDNA or gDNA.

There are 16 residues in the CDR3. The trim removed 4 bases at V and 0 bases at J, leaving 3 bases unmatched. Germline lookup yields CDR1 SGHRS and CDR2 YFSETQ. The repertoire was sequenced with immunoSEQ multiplex PCR; TCRdb's copy has only in-frame clones and lacks some. The sample consists of around 180,000 clones, roughly 84% of them appearing once. The receptor's source is a woman of 80 years or more with active or convalescent COVID-19. Sequencing was performed on peripheral blood. This sequence joins TRBV5-1 and TRBJ2-3; 12 bases are shared with TRBD2. CDR3 amino acids: CASSPGTSGSTDTQYF. The CDR3 coding sequence is TGCGCCAGCAGCCCTGGGACTAGCGGGAGCACAGATACGCAGTATTTT.